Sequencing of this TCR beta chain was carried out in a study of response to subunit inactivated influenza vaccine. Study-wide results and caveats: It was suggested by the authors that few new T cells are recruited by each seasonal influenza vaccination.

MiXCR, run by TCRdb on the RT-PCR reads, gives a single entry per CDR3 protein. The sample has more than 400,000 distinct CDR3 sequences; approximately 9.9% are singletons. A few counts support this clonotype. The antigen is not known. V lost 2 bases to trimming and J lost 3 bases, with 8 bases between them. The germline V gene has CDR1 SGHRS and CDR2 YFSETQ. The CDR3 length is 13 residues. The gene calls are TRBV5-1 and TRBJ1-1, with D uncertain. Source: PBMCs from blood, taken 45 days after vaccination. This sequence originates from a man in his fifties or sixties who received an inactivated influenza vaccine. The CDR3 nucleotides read TGCGCCAGCAGCTTCGGGTTTGACACTGAAGCTTTCTTT. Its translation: CASSFGFDTEAFF.